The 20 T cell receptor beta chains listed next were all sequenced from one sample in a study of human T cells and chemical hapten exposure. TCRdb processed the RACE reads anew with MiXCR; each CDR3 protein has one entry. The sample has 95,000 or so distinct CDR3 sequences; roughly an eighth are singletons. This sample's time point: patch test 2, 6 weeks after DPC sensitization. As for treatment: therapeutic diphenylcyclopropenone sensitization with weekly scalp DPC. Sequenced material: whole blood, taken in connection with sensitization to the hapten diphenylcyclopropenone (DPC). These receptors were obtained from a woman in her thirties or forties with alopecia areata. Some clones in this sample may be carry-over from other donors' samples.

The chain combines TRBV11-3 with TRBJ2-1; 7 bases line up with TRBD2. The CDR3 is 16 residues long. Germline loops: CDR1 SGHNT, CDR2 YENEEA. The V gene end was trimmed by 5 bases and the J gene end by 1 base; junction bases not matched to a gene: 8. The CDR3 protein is CASSRDYRESYNEQFF. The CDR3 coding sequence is TGTGCCAGCAGCCGGGACTACCGAGAGTCCTACAATGAGCAGTTCTTC.

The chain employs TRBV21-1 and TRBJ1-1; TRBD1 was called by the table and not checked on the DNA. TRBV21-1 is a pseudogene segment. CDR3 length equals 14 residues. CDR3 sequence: CASSKVTDNTEAFF. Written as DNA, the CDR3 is TGTGCCAGCAGCAAAGTGACAGATAACACTGAAGCTTTCTTT.

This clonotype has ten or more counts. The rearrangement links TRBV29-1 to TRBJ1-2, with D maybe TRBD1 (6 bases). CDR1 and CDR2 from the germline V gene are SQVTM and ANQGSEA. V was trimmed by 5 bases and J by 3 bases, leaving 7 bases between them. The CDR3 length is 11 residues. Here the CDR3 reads CSVYRDYGYTF. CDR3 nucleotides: TGCAGCGTTTACAGGGACTATGGCTACACCTTC.

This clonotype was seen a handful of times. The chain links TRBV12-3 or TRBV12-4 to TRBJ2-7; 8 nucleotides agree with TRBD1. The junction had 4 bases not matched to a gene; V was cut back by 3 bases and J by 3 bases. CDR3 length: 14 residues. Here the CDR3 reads CASSFSGQVYEQYF. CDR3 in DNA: TGTGCCAGCAGTTTCTCGGGACAGGTCTACGAGCAGTACTTC.

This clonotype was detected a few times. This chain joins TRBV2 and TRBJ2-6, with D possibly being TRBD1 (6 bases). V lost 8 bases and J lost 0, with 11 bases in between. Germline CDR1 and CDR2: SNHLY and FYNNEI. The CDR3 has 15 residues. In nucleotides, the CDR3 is TGTGCCAGCCTGGGACAAAACTCTGGGGCCAACGTCCTGACTTTC. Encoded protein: CASLGQNSGANVLTF.

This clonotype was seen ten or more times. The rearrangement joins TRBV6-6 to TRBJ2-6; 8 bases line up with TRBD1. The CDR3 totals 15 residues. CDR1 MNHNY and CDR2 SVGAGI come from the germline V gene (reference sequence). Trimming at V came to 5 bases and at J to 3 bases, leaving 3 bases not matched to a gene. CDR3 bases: TGTGCCAGCAGTCCAGGGACAGGTGGGGCCAACGTCCTGACTTTC. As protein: CASSPGTGGANVLTF.

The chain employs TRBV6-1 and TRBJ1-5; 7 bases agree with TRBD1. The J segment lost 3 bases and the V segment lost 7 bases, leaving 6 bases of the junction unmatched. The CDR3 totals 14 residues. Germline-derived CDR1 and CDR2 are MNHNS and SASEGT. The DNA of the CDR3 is TGTGCCAGCATGACAGGGACCCACAATCAGCCCCAGCATTTT. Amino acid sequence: CASMTGTHNQPQHF.

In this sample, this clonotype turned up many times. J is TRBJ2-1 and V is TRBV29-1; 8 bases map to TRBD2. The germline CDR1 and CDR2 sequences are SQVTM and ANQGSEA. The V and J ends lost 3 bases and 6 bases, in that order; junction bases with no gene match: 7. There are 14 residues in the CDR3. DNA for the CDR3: TGCAGCGTTGACTCCGCGGGAGGTGTCAATGAGCAGTTCTTC. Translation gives CSVDSAGGVNEQFF.

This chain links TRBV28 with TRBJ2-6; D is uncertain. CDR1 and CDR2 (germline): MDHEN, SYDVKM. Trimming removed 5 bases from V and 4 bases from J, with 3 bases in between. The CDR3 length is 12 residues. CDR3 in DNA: TGTGCCAGCAGTACCGGGGCCAACGTCCTGACTTTC. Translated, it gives CASSTGANVLTF.

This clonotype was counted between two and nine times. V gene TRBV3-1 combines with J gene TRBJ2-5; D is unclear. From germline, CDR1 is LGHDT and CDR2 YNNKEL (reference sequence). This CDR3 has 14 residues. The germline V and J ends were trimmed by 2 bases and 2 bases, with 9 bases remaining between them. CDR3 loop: CASSQRQQQETQYF. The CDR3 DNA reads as TGTGCCAGCAGCCAAAGGCAACAACAAGAGACCCAGTACTTC.

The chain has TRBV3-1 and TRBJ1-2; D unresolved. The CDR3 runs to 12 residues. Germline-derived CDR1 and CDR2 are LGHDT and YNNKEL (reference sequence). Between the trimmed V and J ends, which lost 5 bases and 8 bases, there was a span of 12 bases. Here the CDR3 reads CASSSTREGYTF. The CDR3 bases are TGTGCCAGCAGCTCTACTAGAGAGGGCTACACCTTC.

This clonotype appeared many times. The CDR3 reads CASKEGDGEAFF. The DNA for the CDR3 is TGTGCCAGCAAGGAGGGGGACGGCGAAGCTTTCTTT. The chain recombines TRBV28 with TRBJ1-1, with a weak D call TRBD1 (6 bases). Germline CDR1 is MDHEN and CDR2 is SYDVKM. The CDR3 spans 12 residues. V was clipped by 7 bases and J by 8 bases, with 14 bases between them.

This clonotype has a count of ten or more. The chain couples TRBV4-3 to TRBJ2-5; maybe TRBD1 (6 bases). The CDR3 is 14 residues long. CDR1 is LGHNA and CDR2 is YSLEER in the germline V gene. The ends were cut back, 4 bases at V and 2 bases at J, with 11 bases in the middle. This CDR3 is CASSLGGGQETQYF. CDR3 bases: TGCGCCAGCAGCCTTGGGGGCGGACAAGAGACCCAGTACTTC.

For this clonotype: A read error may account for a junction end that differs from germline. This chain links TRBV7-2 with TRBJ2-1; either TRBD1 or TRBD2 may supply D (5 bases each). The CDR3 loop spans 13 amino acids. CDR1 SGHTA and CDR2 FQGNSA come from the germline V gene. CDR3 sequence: CASSTGTTNEQIF. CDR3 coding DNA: TGTGCCAGCAGCACCGGGACGACCAATGAGCAGATCTTC.

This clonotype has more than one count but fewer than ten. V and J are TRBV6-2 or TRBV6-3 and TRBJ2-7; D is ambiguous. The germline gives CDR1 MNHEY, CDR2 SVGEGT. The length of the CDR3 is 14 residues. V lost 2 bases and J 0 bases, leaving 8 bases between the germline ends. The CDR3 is CASSYLPVSYEQYF. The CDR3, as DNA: TGTGCCAGCAGTTACCTTCCCGTCTCCTACGAGCAGTACTTC.

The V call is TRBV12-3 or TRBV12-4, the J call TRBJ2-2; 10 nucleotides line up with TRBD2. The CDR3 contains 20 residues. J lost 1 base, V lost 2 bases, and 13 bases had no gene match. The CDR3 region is CASSLWRAGGLDKNTGELFF. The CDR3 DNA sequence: TGTGCCAGCAGTTTATGGCGAGCGGGGGGGTTAGATAAGAACACCGGGGAGCTGTTTTTT.

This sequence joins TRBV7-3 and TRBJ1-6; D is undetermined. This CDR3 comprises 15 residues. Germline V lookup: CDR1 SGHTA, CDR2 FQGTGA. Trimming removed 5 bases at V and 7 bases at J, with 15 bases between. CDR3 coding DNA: TGTGCCAGCAGCCAAGGAGCAGATACCAATTCACCCCTCCACTTT. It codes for CASSQGADTNSPLHF.

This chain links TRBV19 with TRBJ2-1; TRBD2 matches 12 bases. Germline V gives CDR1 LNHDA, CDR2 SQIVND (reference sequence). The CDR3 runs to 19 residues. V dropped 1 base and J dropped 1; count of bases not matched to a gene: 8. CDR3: CASSIGASGRALSYNEQFF. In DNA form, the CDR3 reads TGTGCCAGTAGTATAGGTGCTAGCGGGAGGGCCTTGTCCTACAATGAGCAGTTCTTC.

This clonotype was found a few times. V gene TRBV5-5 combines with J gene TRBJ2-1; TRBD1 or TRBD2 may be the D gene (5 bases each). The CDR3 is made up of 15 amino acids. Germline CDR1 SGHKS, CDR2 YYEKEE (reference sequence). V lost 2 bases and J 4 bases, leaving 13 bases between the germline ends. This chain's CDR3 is CASSFEGPLYNEQFF. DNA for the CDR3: TGTGCCAGCAGCTTTGAGGGACCACTTTACAATGAGCAGTTCTTC.

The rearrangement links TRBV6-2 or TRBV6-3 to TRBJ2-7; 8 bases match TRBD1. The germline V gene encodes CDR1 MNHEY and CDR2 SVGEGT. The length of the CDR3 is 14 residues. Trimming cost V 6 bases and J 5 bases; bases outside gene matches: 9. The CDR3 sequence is CASRRTGRADEQYF. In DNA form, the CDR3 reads TGTGCCAGCAGGCGGACAGGGCGAGCCGACGAGCAGTACTTC.